The 29 T cell receptor beta chains reported below all come from one sample, sequenced in a study of blood T cell repertoires in COVID-19. Method: immunoSEQ multiplex PCR; TCRdb's copy keeps in-frame clones and lacks some. The sample has roughly 150,000 clones, about 85% seen once. Specimen: peripheral blood. These receptors were taken from a woman between 70 and 85 years old with acute or convalescent COVID-19.

The rearrangement links TRBV15 to TRBJ2-1, with 10 bases matching TRBD2. The germline V gene has CDR1 LNHNV and CDR2 YYDKDF (reference sequence). This CDR3 is built from 15 residues. The junction had 8 bases not matched to a gene; V was cut back by 5 bases and J by 7 bases. CDR3 nucleotides: TGTGCCACCAGCTATAGTAGCGGGGGGTTTAATGAGCAGTTCTTC. This codes for CATSYSSGGFNEQFF.

CDR3 amino acids: CASSKTSRSSATGELFF. As DNA, the CDR3 is TGTGCCAGCAGTAAGACCTCAAGGAGTTCGGCCACCGGGGAGCTGTTTTTT. This rearrangement joins TRBV6-4 to TRBJ2-2; D gene ambiguous. The CDR3 is 17 residues long. V lost 5 bases and J lost 4, with 20 bases in between. Germline CDR1 and CDR2: MRHNA and SNTAGT.

The chain has TRBV5-1 and TRBJ2-7, with TRBD1 identical over 9 bases. This CDR3 is 15 amino acids long. J gave up 5 bases and V 4 bases, and 10 bases lay outside the gene matches. Germline CDR1 and CDR2: SGHRS and YFSETQ. The CDR3 reads CASSETAGQGDEQYV. CDR3 nucleotides: TGCGCCAGCAGCGAGACGGCGGGACAGGGTGACGAGCAGTACGTC.

This chain links TRBV6-5 with TRBJ1-5, with D possibly TRBD1 on 5 matching bases. CDR1 is MNHEY and CDR2 is SVGAGI in the germline V gene. This CDR3 is 14 amino acids long. V lost 7 bases and J 4 bases, leaving 14 bases between the germline ends. The DNA for the CDR3 is TGTGCCAGCATGTCGCCGGGACTAAATCAGCCCCAGCATTTT. Translated, it gives CASMSPGLNQPQHF.

This chain uses TRBV4-3 with TRBJ1-2; 8 bases align to TRBD1. This CDR3 is 16 amino acids long. The V gene end was trimmed by 2 bases and the J gene end by 4 bases; junction bases not matched to a gene: 9. Germline V gives CDR1 LGHNA, CDR2 YSLEER. For the CDR3, the DNA is TGCGCCAGCAGCCAACTTGGGGGGCAGGGGGCCTATGGCTACACCTTC. Translated: CASSQLGGQGAYGYTF.

The chain combines TRBV19 with TRBJ1-5; 10 bases fit TRBD1. CDR1 and CDR2 from the germline V gene are LNHDA and SQIVND (reference sequence). The CDR3 totals 16 residues. J lost 3 bases, V lost 6 bases, and 8 bases had no gene match. CDR3 coding DNA: TGTGCCAGTAGGCTCTGGGACAGGGGATCCAATCAGCCCCAGCATTTT. Protein product: CASRLWDRGSNQPQHF. The full variable domain, rest sourced from reference TRBV19 and TRBJ1-5, is DGGITQSPKYLFRKEGQNVTLSCEQNLNHDAMYWYRQDPGQGLRLIYYSQIVNDFQKGDIAEGYSVSREKKESFPLTVTSAQKNPTAFYLCASRLWDRGSNQPQHFGDGTRLSIL.

The chain employs TRBV6-6 and TRBJ2-2; D perhaps matches TRBD2 (5 bases). The germline V gene has CDR1 MNHNY and CDR2 SVGAGI (reference sequence). With 11 bases removed from V and 6 bases from J, the gap between germline ends came to 16 bases. This CDR3 has 13 amino acids. The CDR3 reads CAGTRVRAGELFF. CDR3 nucleotides: TGTGCCGGCACGAGGGTTAGGGCCGGGGAGCTGTTTTTT.

The rearrangement links TRBV7-2 to TRBJ1-1; 7 bases map to TRBD1. This CDR3 is built from 14 residues. Germline lookup yields CDR1 SGHTA and CDR2 FQGNSA. The J segment lost 2 bases and the V segment lost 7 bases, leaving 7 bases of the junction unmatched. The CDR3 protein is CASIKQGRNTEAFF. CDR3 DNA sequence: TGTGCCAGCATCAAACAGGGGCGTAACACTGAAGCTTTCTTT.

The chain couples TRBV6-5 to TRBJ2-3; TRBD1 matches 8 bases. Looked up from germline, CDR1 is MNHEY and CDR2 is SVGAGI. The CDR3 is made up of 15 amino acids. V shed 6 bases, J shed 2 bases, and the junction held 7 bases outside the gene matches. In nucleotides, the CDR3 is TGTGCCAGCAGCCGACAGGGGTTCCACACAGATACGCAGTATTTT. Amino acids: CASSRQGFHTDTQYF.

V usage is TRBV6-2 or TRBV6-3 and J usage is TRBJ1-1, with D possibly TRBD1 on 5 matching bases. V gave up 5 bases and J gave up 0 bases, with 10 bases separating them. The CDR3 length is 14 residues. In germline, CDR1 is MNHEY, CDR2 SVGEGT. The CDR3 protein is CASSTGLMNTEAFF. CDR3 nucleotides: TGTGCCAGCAGTACAGGCCTAATGAACACTGAAGCTTTCTTT.

This clone is termed medium-sized. J is TRBJ1-5 and V is TRBV7-8; 7 bases map to TRBD1. Germline assignment: CDR1 SGHVS and CDR2 FQNEAQ. The J segment lost 5 bases and the V segment lost 4 bases, leaving 2 bases of the junction unmatched. The CDR3 contains 13 residues. CDR3 loop: CASSSRGDQPQHF. In nucleotides, the CDR3 is TGTGCCAGCAGCTCCAGGGGGGATCAGCCCCAGCATTTT.

The chain is built from TRBV4-2 and TRBJ2-7, with 8 bases that match TRBD2. This CDR3 has 17 amino acids. The V segment lost 2 bases and the J segment 2 bases; nucleotides outside the gene matches: 11. The germline CDR1 and CDR2 sequences are LGHNA and YNFKEQ. The CDR3 spells CASSQPSAGALTYEQYF. CDR3 DNA sequence: TGTGCCAGCAGCCAACCCTCAGCGGGGGCCCTTACCTACGAGCAGTACTTC.

This clone was detected only a few times. The chain has TRBV2 and TRBJ1-4, with a possible D match to TRBD1 (5 bases). V dropped 9 bases and J dropped 2 bases, with 10 bases sitting between them. Germline values: CDR1 SNHLY, CDR2 FYNNEI. This CDR3 is built from 13 residues. The CDR3 here is CASSRDTNEKLFF. The CDR3 DNA sequence: TGTGCCAGTTCCAGGGATACTAATGAAAAACTGTTTTTT.

J is TRBJ1-1 and V is TRBV21-1; no check of the table's D call, TRBD1, against the DNA was made. TRBV21-1 is noted as a pseudogene. The CDR3 has 16 amino acids. CDR3 sequence reads: CASSKAGTAILPQAFF. CDR3 in DNA: TGTGCCAGCAGCAAAGCTGGGACAGCCATTCTGCCGCAAGCTTTCTTT.

Here the CDR3 reads CASSQEFGGGADTQYF. CDR3 DNA: TGTGCCAGCAGCCAAGAGTTTGGCGGGGGGGCGGATACGCAGTATTTT. The rearrangement links TRBV3-1 (or the pseudogene TRBV3-2) to TRBJ2-3; TRBD2 matches 9 bases. Trimming at V came to 0 bases and at J to 6 bases, leaving 7 bases not matched to a gene. The length of the CDR3 is 16 residues. Per the germline V gene, CDR1 is LGHDT and CDR2 is YNNKEL (reference sequence).

The chain joins TRBV30 to TRBJ1-2, with 9 bases aligning to TRBD1. This CDR3 region has 14 residues. The germline V gene has CDR1 GTSNPN and CDR2 SVGIG (reference sequence). The ends lost 3 bases at V and 6 bases at J; junction bases unmatched: 8. The CDR3: CAWSPIQGANGYTF. The DNA for the CDR3 is TGTGCCTGGAGCCCAATACAGGGGGCGAATGGCTACACCTTC.

The chain uses TRBV3-1 (or the pseudogene TRBV3-2) and TRBJ2-1, with D tentatively TRBD1 (6 bases). The V end lost 6 bases, the J end lost 6 bases, and 6 bases lay between the germline ends. This CDR3 is 11 amino acids long. Germline V gene data show CDR1 as LGHDT and CDR2 as YNNKEL (reference sequence). In DNA form, the CDR3 reads TGTGCCAGCAGGGGGGCCAATGAGCAGTTCTTC. This encodes CASRGANEQFF.

The chain joins TRBV2 to TRBJ2-3; the match to TRBD2 covers 7 bases. The CDR3 loop spans 12 amino acids. Germline V CDR1 and CDR2: SNHLY, FYNNEI. Unmatched junction bases numbered 5, after V lost 8 bases and J lost 6 bases. The CDR3 spells CASALARDTQYF. The CDR3 DNA sequence: TGTGCCAGCGCACTAGCGAGGGATACGCAGTATTTT.

This sequence joins TRBV2 and TRBJ2-3, with D maybe TRBD2 (6 bases). Germline assignment: CDR1 SNHLY and CDR2 FYNNEI. This CDR3 is built from 13 residues. V was clipped by 9 bases and J by 0 bases, with 10 bases between them. The CDR3 nucleotides are TGTGCCAGTGGACTAACTAGCACAGATACGCAGTATTTT. Its translation is CASGLTSTDTQYF.

This chain links TRBV7-2 with TRBJ2-1, with TRBD2 identical over 11 bases. Trimming at V came to 8 bases and at J to 4 bases, leaving 7 bases not matched to a gene. This CDR3 contains 15 residues. Germline V gene data show CDR1 as SGHTA and CDR2 as FQGNSA. The CDR3 region has the DNA TGTGCCAGCGTTACTAGCGGGGGACGATACAATGAGCAGTTCTTC. This encodes CASVTSGGRYNEQFF.

The CDR3 DNA follows: TGTGCCATCAGTGACGCGACAGGGGTGCTCACCGGGGAGCTGTTTTTT. This sequence encodes CAISDATGVLTGELFF. This chain connects TRBV10-3 to TRBJ2-2; 8 positions match TRBD1. The CDR3 loop spans 16 amino acids. The ends lost 3 bases at V and 4 bases at J; junction bases unmatched: 7. The germline gives CDR1 ENHRY, CDR2 SYGVKD.

The V call is TRBV6-6, the J call TRBJ2-6; 8 bases match TRBD2. The CDR3 runs 17 residues. Germline V lookup: CDR1 MNHNY, CDR2 SVGAGI (reference sequence). The ends lost 5 bases at V and 0 bases at J; junction bases unmatched: 6. The CDR3 loop is CASSRRAGVSGANVLTF. DNA for the CDR3: TGTGCCAGCAGTCGGAGAGCGGGGGTCTCTGGGGCCAACGTCCTGACTTTC.

The chain uses TRBV19 and TRBJ1-5; 10 bases agree with TRBD1. V was pared by 4 bases and J by 7 bases, with 16 bases of the junction left unmatched. The CDR3 is 18 amino acids. Per germline, CDR1 LNHDA and CDR2 SQIVND (reference sequence). This chain's CDR3 is CASSTFRQGARQKQPQHF. Written as DNA, the CDR3 is TGTGCCAGTAGTACGTTCAGACAGGGGGCGAGACAAAAGCAGCCCCAGCATTTT. The variable domain in full, with the rest retrieved from reference TRBV19 and TRBJ1-5, is DGGITQSPKYLFRKEGQNVTLSCEQNLNHDAMYWYRQDPGQGLRLIYYSQIVNDFQKGDIAEGYSVSREKKESFPLTVTSAQKNPTAFYLCASSTFRQGARQKQPQHFGDGTRLSIL.

The CDR3 region has the DNA TGTGCCAGCAGCTTTGACAGAGTGAACACTGAAGCTTTCTTT. Translation: CASSFDRVNTEAFF. This rearrangement joins TRBV7-8 to TRBJ1-1; D perhaps matches TRBD1 (5 bases). The CDR3 length is 14 residues. V lost 3 bases, J lost 0 bases, and 8 bases lay in between. CDR1 and CDR2 (germline): SGHVS, FQNEAQ.

This sequence joins TRBV19 and TRBJ2-4; the match to TRBD2 covers 8 bases. CDR1 is LNHDA, CDR2 SQIVND, per germline (reference sequence). Unmatched junction bases numbered 8, after V lost 4 bases and J lost 0 bases. The CDR3 consists of 17 residues. This CDR3 is CASSNQRGNLAKNIQYF. CDR3 nucleotide sequence: TGTGCCAGTAGTAACCAGCGGGGGAACCTAGCCAAAAACATTCAGTACTTC.

The V and J genes are TRBV3-1 (or the pseudogene TRBV3-2) and TRBJ2-2; tentative D call: TRBD1 (5 bases). Trimming stripped 3 bases from V and 8 bases from J, with 13 bases between. This CDR3 is built from 14 residues. CDR1 LGHDT and CDR2 YNNKEL come from the germline V gene (reference sequence). CDR3 region: CASSHLRGAGELFF. The CDR3 DNA reads TGTGCCAGCAGCCATCTACGTGGGGCAGGGGAGCTGTTTTTT.

CDR3 DNA: TGTGCCAGTACTCGGGACAGGAACACTGAAGCTTTCTTT. Protein: CASTRDRNTEAFF. The chain is built from TRBV19 and TRBJ1-1; the match to TRBD1 covers 7 bases. This CDR3 spans 13 amino acids. V trimming: 7 bases; J trimming: 1 base; junction bases outside the gene matches: 3. Germline V CDR1 and CDR2: LNHDA, SQIVND (reference sequence).

V is TRBV23-1 and J is TRBJ2-7, with 9 bases that match TRBD1. TRBV23-1 is placed among ORFs of uncertain function. V shed 2 bases, J shed 0 bases, and the junction held 11 bases outside the gene matches. This CDR3 spans 18 amino acids. CDR3 protein: CASSQRDRVNSPSYEQYV. Here the CDR3 DNA reads TGCGCCAGCAGTCAAAGGGACAGGGTAAATTCTCCCTCCTACGAGCAGTACGTC.

This clone was recorded a few times. The V call is TRBV6-5, the J call TRBJ2-7, with D uncertain. Trimming pared 8 bases from V and 0 bases from J, leaving 8 bases between. In germline, CDR1 is MNHEY, CDR2 SVGAGI. CDR3 length equals 12 residues. Written as DNA, the CDR3 is TGTGCCAGCGTTGAGAGCTCCTACGAGCAGTACTTC. As protein: CASVESSYEQYF.